The 4 T cell receptor beta chains below were found in one sample sequenced in a study of CD8+CD57+ T cells in acquired aplastic anemia (dated by TCRdb to the late 2010s). Flow cytometry had shown CD8+CD57+ cell expansion in the patients selected for sequencing. For sequencing, an Illumina HiSeq 2000 was employed. TCR beta VDJ combination and CDR3 sequence profiling used genomic DNA as the template. TCRdb trimmed the raw reads at Q25, called clones with MiXCR and kept productive beta chains. CDR3 protein sequences are deduplicated, and each keeps its most common genes and DNA. Recorded for this sample are over 150,000 distinct CDR3 sequences; 63% of them occurred a single time. Under 45% of the sample is in the top ten clones. Input material: sorted CD4+, CD8+, or CD8+CD57+ T cells (not recorded which) from PBMCs. The receptors stem from a human donor with aplastic anemia.

CDR3 region: CASSSRGANVLTF. CDR3 nucleotides: TGTGCCAGTTCCAGTCGTGGGGCCAACGTCCTGACTTTC. J is TRBJ2-6 and V is TRBV19; D is unresolved. This CDR3 contains 13 residues. V was shortened by 8 bases and J by 3 bases, with 8 bases between the two germline ends. From germline, CDR1 is LNHDA and CDR2 SQIVND (reference sequence). Looking up the rest from reference TRBV19 and TRBJ2-6 gives the full variable domain: DGGITQSPKYLFRKEGQNVTLSCEQNLNHDAMYWYRQDPGQGLRLIYYSQIVNDFQKGDIAEGYSVSREKKESFPLTVTSAQKNPTAFYLCASSSRGANVLTFGAGSRLTVL.

This clonotype has a single count. This chain connects TRBV20-1 to TRBJ1-1, with 8 nucleotides matching TRBD1. The germline gives CDR1 DFQATT, CDR2 SNEGSKA (reference sequence). After removal of 6 bases from V and 0 bases from J, the junction contained 3 bases not matched to a gene. This CDR3 comprises 13 residues. This chain's CDR3 is CSARTGLNTEAFF. The CDR3 region has the DNA TGCAGTGCAAGGACAGGGCTGAACACTGAAGCTTTCTTT.

This clonotype was recorded at least ten times. This chain uses TRBV7-8 with TRBJ1-2, with TRBD1 matching 7 bases. The CDR3 length is 14 residues. Germline-derived CDR1 and CDR2 are SGHVS and FQNEAQ. The V and J ends lost 3 bases and 8 bases, in that order; junction bases with no gene match: 9. The CDR3 DNA is TGTGCCAGCAGCTTGGGGACAGCCGTTTGGGGCTACACCTTC. This encodes CASSLGTAVWGYTF.

This clonotype was counted at least ten times. V and J are TRBV12-3 or TRBV12-4 and TRBJ2-7; tentatively, D is TRBD2 (5 bases). V was cut by 8 bases and J by 2 bases, with 10 bases left in between. This CDR3 spans 12 amino acids. CDR3 nucleotides: TGTGCCAGCGGACCGGGGACCTACGAGCAGTACTTC. It yields the protein CASGPGTYEQYF.